A selection of T cell receptor beta chains follows, all from one sample in a study of blood T cell repertoires in COVID-19. Only in-frame clones appear in the TCRdb table, and some are missing; sequencing was by immunoSEQ multiplex PCR. Of 90,000 to 150,000 clones listed, approximately 70% are singletons. Sequencing was performed on peripheral blood. The receptors shown here come from a human donor with acute or convalescent COVID-19. The donor label of this sample is uncertain. Both conserved end residues are part of each CDR3. The order of the fields is V gene, J gene, D gene, clone size, CDR3 DNA, CDR3 protein. A D gene is named only where the DNA matches it firmly. The size of a clone is reported for some rows only, either as once, few or many, or as a class for expanded clones.

v_gene: TRBV18; j_gene: TRBJ1-2; d_gene: NA; abundance: NA; CDR3nt: TGTGCCAGCTCAGTACAGGGAGGGAACTATGGCTACACCTTC; CDR3aa: CASSVQGGNYGYTF
v_gene: TRBV27; j_gene: TRBJ2-5; d_gene: NA; abundance: NA; CDR3nt: TGTGCCAGCAGTTTAGATGCAGGGGTACTTACTCAAGAGACCCAGTACTTC; CDR3aa: CASSLDAGVLTQETQYF
v_gene: TRBV18; j_gene: TRBJ1-5; d_gene: TRBD1; abundance: few; CDR3nt: TGTGCCAGCTCACTTGGACAGGGCGAGCCCCAGCATTTT; CDR3aa: CASSLGQGEPQHF
v_gene: TRBV6-6; j_gene: TRBJ1-2; d_gene: NA; abundance: NA; CDR3nt: TGTGCCAGCAGCCCCCCAGCTAACTATGGCTACACCTTC; CDR3aa: CASSPPANYGYTF
v_gene: TRBV6-5; j_gene: TRBJ2-1; d_gene: TRBD1; abundance: NA; CDR3nt: TGTGCCAGCAGTTACAGGGGGCGGTCGAATGAGCAGTTCTTC; CDR3aa: CASSYRGRSNEQFF
v_gene: TRBV4-1; j_gene: TRBJ1-1; d_gene: NA; abundance: NA; CDR3nt: TGCGCCAGCAGCCAAGTGGACATGGGCTTTGTGAACACTGAAGCTTTCTTT; CDR3aa: CASSQVDMGFVNTEAFF
v_gene: TRBV29-1; j_gene: TRBJ1-2; d_gene: TRBD1; abundance: NA; CDR3nt: TGCAGCGTTGGACAGGGGGAATATGGCTACACCTTC; CDR3aa: CSVGQGEYGYTF
v_gene: TRBV2; j_gene: TRBJ1-1; d_gene: NA; abundance: NA; CDR3nt: TGTGCCAGCAGTGTTCAGCGGAACACTGAAGCTTTCTTT; CDR3aa: CASSVQRNTEAFF
v_gene: TRBV5-1; j_gene: TRBJ1-4; d_gene: NA; abundance: NA; CDR3nt: TGCGCCAGCAGCTTGGGGACTCCTAATGAAAAACTGTTTTTT; CDR3aa: CASSLGTPNEKLFF
v_gene: TRBV4-1; j_gene: TRBJ1-2; d_gene: NA; abundance: NA; CDR3nt: TGCGCCAGCAGCGACGAGGGGGTATATGGCTACACCTTC; CDR3aa: CASSDEGVYGYTF
v_gene: TRBV12-3/TRBV12-4; j_gene: TRBJ1-2; d_gene: TRBD1; abundance: NA; CDR3nt: TGTGCCAGCAGCGACACAGGGGGCTTTGGCTACACCTTC; CDR3aa: CASSDTGGFGYTF
v_gene: TRBV19; j_gene: TRBJ2-5; d_gene: TRBD2; abundance: NA; CDR3nt: TGTGCCAGTAGTAGCGGGACTAGCGGGGGCCTGTACCAAGAGACCCAGTACTTC; CDR3aa: CASSSGTSGGLYQETQYF
v_gene: TRBV7-8; j_gene: TRBJ2-1; d_gene: TRBD2; abundance: NA; CDR3nt: TGTGCCAGCAGCCCGAAGGGACTAGCGGGGGGGAAATACAATGAGCAGTTCTTC; CDR3aa: CASSPKGLAGGKYNEQFF
v_gene: TRBV10-3; j_gene: TRBJ1-1; d_gene: NA; abundance: NA; CDR3nt: TGTGCCATCGGCCCGAACACAGGGATGAGCACTGAAGCTTTCTTT; CDR3aa: CAIGPNTGMSTEAFF
v_gene: TRBV5-4; j_gene: TRBJ2-5; d_gene: TRBD2; abundance: once; CDR3nt: TGTGCCAGCAGTATACTAGCGGAAATCCAAGAGACCCAGTACTTC; CDR3aa: CASSILAEIQETQYF
v_gene: TRBV11-2; j_gene: TRBJ2-7; d_gene: NA; abundance: NA; CDR3nt: TGTGCCAGCAGCCGGAACCCGGACAGCCCCTACGAGCAGTACTTC; CDR3aa: CASSRNPDSPYEQYF
v_gene: TRBV7-9; j_gene: TRBJ1-2; d_gene: NA; abundance: few; CDR3nt: TGTGCCAGCAGCGGAAAACTCAGGGTATCAGGCTATGGCTACACCTTC; CDR3aa: CASSGKLRVSGYGYTF
v_gene: TRBV28; j_gene: TRBJ2-2; d_gene: NA; abundance: few; CDR3nt: TGTGCCAGCAGTTTCGGCGGAGAAGTAGGGGAGCTGTTTTTT; CDR3aa: CASSFGGEVGELFF
v_gene: TRBV12-3/TRBV12-4; j_gene: TRBJ1-1; d_gene: NA; abundance: NA; CDR3nt: TGTGCCAGCAGCCGCGGGAGGAACACTGAAGCTTTCTTT; CDR3aa: CASSRGRNTEAFF
v_gene: TRBV12-3/TRBV12-4; j_gene: TRBJ1-2; d_gene: TRBD1; abundance: NA; CDR3nt: TGTGCCAGCAGGGCCACAGGGGACTATGGCTACACCTTC; CDR3aa: CASRATGDYGYTF
v_gene: TRBV11-2; j_gene: TRBJ1-1; d_gene: TRBD1; abundance: NA; CDR3nt: TGTGCCAGCAGCTTGGGACAGGGGGCCCCAGCTTTCTTT; CDR3aa: CASSLGQGAPAFF
v_gene: TRBV9; j_gene: TRBJ2-2; d_gene: NA; abundance: NA; CDR3nt: TGTGCCAGCAGCGTAGTGGAGGGGGCGTCCGGGGAGCTGTTTTTT; CDR3aa: CASSVVEGASGELFF
v_gene: TRBV13; j_gene: TRBJ1-6; d_gene: TRBD1; abundance: NA; CDR3nt: TGTGCCAGCAGCTTAAGACAGGGTAGATCACCCCTCCACTTT; CDR3aa: CASSLRQGRSPLHF
v_gene: TRBV27; j_gene: TRBJ2-3; d_gene: TRBD2; abundance: NA; CDR3nt: TGTGCCAGCAGTTTATTAGCGGGGGGGCGGGCAGATACGCAGTATTTT; CDR3aa: CASSLLAGGRADTQYF
v_gene: TRBV3-1/TRBV3-2; j_gene: TRBJ2-1; d_gene: NA; abundance: NA; CDR3nt: TGTGCCAGCAGCCAAGCAGGATACTACAATGAGCAGTTCTTC; CDR3aa: CASSQAGYYNEQFF
v_gene: TRBV19; j_gene: TRBJ1-5; d_gene: TRBD1; abundance: NA; CDR3nt: TGTGCCAGTAGTTTCCGGGACAGGGTTCAGCCCCAGCATTTT; CDR3aa: CASSFRDRVQPQHF
v_gene: TRBV29-1; j_gene: TRBJ1-5; d_gene: NA; abundance: NA; CDR3nt: TGCAGCGTTAAAACAGGGAACAATCAGCCCCAGCATTTT; CDR3aa: CSVKTGNNQPQHF
v_gene: TRBV9; j_gene: TRBJ1-1; d_gene: TRBD1; abundance: NA; CDR3nt: TGTGCCAGCAGCCTCCTCCCGGGACAGACCTCCTCTGAAGCTTTCTTT; CDR3aa: CASSLLPGQTSSEAFF
v_gene: TRBV2; j_gene: TRBJ2-3; d_gene: TRBD2; abundance: NA; CDR3nt: TGTGCCAGCAGTGAATGGCGGGGGGGCAGAGATACGCAGTATTTT; CDR3aa: CASSEWRGGRDTQYF
v_gene: TRBV6-5; j_gene: TRBJ2-1; d_gene: TRBD2; abundance: once; CDR3nt: TGTGCCAGCAGTTACTCGAGCGGGGGAATGTCTGAGCAGTTCTTC; CDR3aa: CASSYSSGGMSEQFF
v_gene: TRBV7-8; j_gene: TRBJ1-5; d_gene: TRBD1; abundance: NA; CDR3nt: TGTGCCAGCAGCCGAGGACAGGGGACCAATCAGCCCCAGCATTTT; CDR3aa: CASSRGQGTNQPQHF
v_gene: TRBV6-5; j_gene: TRBJ2-1; d_gene: NA; abundance: NA; CDR3nt: TGTGCCAGCAGTCCCAACAATGAGCAGTTCTTC; CDR3aa: CASSPNNEQFF
v_gene: TRBV11-2; j_gene: TRBJ2-5; d_gene: TRBD2; abundance: NA; CDR3nt: TGTGCCAGCAGCTTTGGTAGCGGGGAAGAGACCCAGTACTTC; CDR3aa: CASSFGSGEETQYF
v_gene: TRBV27; j_gene: TRBJ2-2; d_gene: TRBD1; abundance: NA; CDR3nt: TGTGCCAGCAGTTTATTCGGGACAGGGGTGGCCGGGGAGCTGTTTTTT; CDR3aa: CASSLFGTGVAGELFF
v_gene: TRBV6-5; j_gene: TRBJ1-4; d_gene: NA; abundance: many; CDR3nt: TGTGCCAGCAGTATTACAGGGCGTAATGAAAAACTGTTTTTT; CDR3aa: CASSITGRNEKLFF
v_gene: TRBV18; j_gene: TRBJ1-6; d_gene: TRBD1; abundance: NA; CDR3nt: TGTGCCAGCTCCAAGACAGGGGGCGATAATTCACCCCTCCACTTT; CDR3aa: CASSKTGGDNSPLHF
v_gene: TRBV19; j_gene: TRBJ2-5; d_gene: NA; abundance: NA; CDR3nt: TGTGCCAGTAGGGGAACAGGGTCCGAGACCCAGTACTTC; CDR3aa: CASRGTGSETQYF
v_gene: TRBV6-1; j_gene: TRBJ1-2; d_gene: NA; abundance: NA; CDR3nt: TGTGCCAGCAGTGAAGCGGACGGGGGTAGCTATGGCTACACCTTC; CDR3aa: CASSEADGGSYGYTF
v_gene: TRBV29-1; j_gene: TRBJ1-1; d_gene: TRBD1; abundance: NA; CDR3nt: TGCAGCGTTGACAGGGGGTATCCGAACACTGAAGCTTTCTTT; CDR3aa: CSVDRGYPNTEAFF
v_gene: TRBV5-4; j_gene: TRBJ2-1; d_gene: NA; abundance: NA; CDR3nt: TGTGCCAGCAGCCGCTTGACAGCTCCGAATGAGCAGTTCTTC; CDR3aa: CASSRLTAPNEQFF
v_gene: TRBV10-1; j_gene: TRBJ1-2; d_gene: NA; abundance: NA; CDR3nt: TGCGCCAGCAGTGAGACGGGGATTACCTATGGCTACACCTTC; CDR3aa: CASSETGITYGYTF
v_gene: TRBV18; j_gene: TRBJ1-1; d_gene: TRBD1; abundance: NA; CDR3nt: TGTGCCAGCTCACCACGGACAGGGGGCACTGAAGCTTTCTTT; CDR3aa: CASSPRTGGTEAFF
v_gene: TRBV28; j_gene: TRBJ1-1; d_gene: TRBD1; abundance: NA; CDR3nt: TGTGCCAGCAGTGCATATCCAGGGGGCCCATACACTGAAGCTTTCTTT; CDR3aa: CASSAYPGGPYTEAFF
v_gene: TRBV7-6; j_gene: TRBJ2-1; d_gene: TRBD2; abundance: NA; CDR3nt: TGTGCCAGCAGCCCGTGGACTAGCGGGGGGGCCTACAATGAGCAGTTCTTC; CDR3aa: CASSPWTSGGAYNEQFF
v_gene: TRBV15; j_gene: TRBJ2-3; d_gene: NA; abundance: NA; CDR3nt: TGTGCCACCAGCAGAGACGCCCAGGATACGCAGTATTTT; CDR3aa: CATSRDAQDTQYF
v_gene: TRBV6-5; j_gene: TRBJ1-6; d_gene: TRBD1; abundance: NA; CDR3nt: TGTGCCAGCAGTTTCACAGGGGGGACCTATAATTCACCCCTCCACTTT; CDR3aa: CASSFTGGTYNSPLHF
v_gene: TRBV11-2; j_gene: TRBJ2-1; d_gene: TRBD2; abundance: NA; CDR3nt: TGTGCCAGCAGCACTAGCGGGGGGGAAAATGAGCAGTTCTTC; CDR3aa: CASSTSGGENEQFF
v_gene: TRBV11-3; j_gene: TRBJ2-5; d_gene: TRBD2; abundance: many; CDR3nt: TGTGCCAGCAGCTTAGGTAGGATAGCGGGGGGGCCCGGGCAAGAGACCCAGTACTTC; CDR3aa: CASSLGRIAGGPGQETQYF
v_gene: TRBV6-1; j_gene: TRBJ1-6; d_gene: NA; abundance: NA; CDR3nt: TGTGCCAGCAGTGATTGGAGGGACTCACCCCTCCACTTT; CDR3aa: CASSDWRDSPLHF
v_gene: TRBV10-2; j_gene: TRBJ1-1; d_gene: NA; abundance: few; CDR3nt: TGCGCCAGCAGGTCAGGGCTGATGAACACTGAAGCTTTCTTT; CDR3aa: CASRSGLMNTEAFF
v_gene: TRBV11-2; j_gene: TRBJ2-7; d_gene: TRBD2; abundance: medium-sized; CDR3nt: TGTGCCAGCAGCTTAGGGGGCGGGGGGCCCCTTTTTGAGCAGTACTTC; CDR3aa: CASSLGGGGPLFEQYF
v_gene: TRBV27; j_gene: TRBJ1-2; d_gene: TRBD1; abundance: few; CDR3nt: TGTGCCAGCAGACCGCGGGTGGGACAGGGGGTTTTTGATGGCTACACCTTC; CDR3aa: CASRPRVGQGVFDGYTF
v_gene: TRBV6-5; j_gene: TRBJ1-2; d_gene: NA; abundance: NA; CDR3nt: TGTGCCAGCACCGGGGGGTCTGTGTTTGGCTACACCTTC; CDR3aa: CASTGGSVFGYTF
v_gene: TRBV15; j_gene: TRBJ1-1; d_gene: NA; abundance: once; CDR3nt: TGTGCCACCAGCAGCCCCACAGGGATTCGGGGCACTGAAGCTTTCTTT; CDR3aa: CATSSPTGIRGTEAFF
v_gene: TRBV27; j_gene: TRBJ2-7; d_gene: NA; abundance: NA; CDR3nt: TGTGCCAGCAGCCCGATTGGGGTCCTGGGGGGGGCGACCTACGAGCAGTACTTC; CDR3aa: CASSPIGVLGGATYEQYF
v_gene: TRBV30; j_gene: TRBJ1-4; d_gene: NA; abundance: NA; CDR3nt: TGTGCCTGGAGGACGGCCGGTAGGAGCGAAAAACTGTTTTTT; CDR3aa: CAWRTAGRSEKLFF
v_gene: TRBV29-1; j_gene: TRBJ2-3; d_gene: NA; abundance: once; CDR3nt: TGCGGCGCCACAATCCGGGACACAGATACGCAGTATTTT; CDR3aa: CGATIRDTDTQYF